What follows are 20 T cell receptor beta chains derived from one specimen sequenced in a study of T cells after yellow fever vaccination. TCRdb recomputed calls from the 5' RACE reads with MiXCR, one row per CDR3 protein. The table shows 450,000 to 600,000 distinct CDR3 sequences, with roughly 13% occurring only once. Sequences were derived from PBMCs, sampled on the day of the yellow fever booster vaccination. Every receptor here comes from a man between 25 and 39 years old who received the YFV17D yellow fever vaccine.

This clonotype was found a few times. CDR3 coding DNA: TGTGCCAGTAGTAGCTCGGACAGAGCCTACGAGCAGTACTTC. Translation gives CASSSSDRAYEQYF. The chain employs TRBV19 and TRBJ2-7; TRBD1 is a possible D gene (6 bases). The CDR3 has 14 residues. Germline-derived CDR1 and CDR2 are LNHDA and SQIVND (reference sequence). The ends were cut back, 4 bases at V and 2 bases at J, with 12 bases in the middle.

The chain employs TRBV6-2 or TRBV6-3 and TRBJ2-3; TRBD1 matches at 8 bases. J lost 5 bases, V lost 6 bases, and 4 bases had no gene match. Germline assignment: CDR1 MNHEY and CDR2 SVGEGT. The CDR3 spans 13 residues. Here the CDR3 DNA reads TGTGCCAGCAGAGGACAGGGAGGAGATACGCAGTATTTT. It specifies CASRGQGGDTQYF.

This clonotype showed up many times. The chain couples TRBV28 to TRBJ2-2; perhaps TRBD1 as D (5 bases). V lost 6 bases and J lost 3, with 11 bases in between. Looked up from germline, CDR1 is MDHEN and CDR2 is SYDVKM. This CDR3 contains 14 residues. CDR3: CASRRQGYTGELFF. CDR3 DNA: TGTGCCAGCAGACGTCAGGGATACACCGGGGAGCTGTTTTTT. Full variable domain (rest looked up from reference TRBV28 and TRBJ2-2): DVKVTQSSRYLVKRTGEKVFLECVQDMDHENMFWYRQDPGLGLRLIYFSYDVKMKEKGDIPEGYSVSREKKERFSLILESASTNQTSMYLCASRRQGYTGELFFGEGSRLTVL.

The rearrangement uses TRBV5-1 and TRBJ2-1; 10 bases line up with TRBD1. CDR1 and CDR2 (germline): SGHRS, YFSETQ. This CDR3 has 15 residues. The trim removed 4 bases at V and 7 bases at J, leaving 8 bases unmatched. In DNA, the CDR3 is TGCGCCAGCAGCCCGTGGGGACAGGGGTTGAATGAGCAGTTCTTC. Its protein product is CASSPWGQGLNEQFF.

This clonotype was observed a handful of times. V usage is TRBV5-4 and J usage is TRBJ2-7, with D perhaps TRBD1 (5 bases). V lost 3 bases to trimming and J lost 7 bases, with 17 bases between them. The length of the CDR3 is 14 residues. CDR1 is SGHNT, CDR2 YYREEE, per germline (reference sequence). CDR3 sequence: CASSSTGPSGEQYF. Here the CDR3 DNA reads TGTGCCAGCAGCTCTACAGGACCCTCAGGGGAGCAGTACTTC.

In this sample, this clonotype turned up a few times. The rearrangement links TRBV20-1 to TRBJ2-5, with D unclear. The CDR3 has 14 residues. Germline V gives CDR1 DFQATT, CDR2 SNEGSKA (reference sequence). The V gene lost 0 bases and the J gene lost 5 bases, with 13 bases spanning the gap. This CDR3 is CSAREGAIRETQYF. CDR3 DNA: TGCAGTGCTAGAGAGGGTGCGATTCGCGAGACCCAGTACTTC.

The chain is built from TRBV28 and TRBJ2-2, with a tentative D call TRBD2 (5 bases). With 8 bases removed from V and 4 bases from J, the gap between germline ends came to 8 bases. Germline V gene sequence: CDR1 MDHEN, CDR2 SYDVKM. The CDR3 runs 12 residues. In DNA form, the CDR3 reads TGTGCCAGCCCGAGCGGCACCGGGGAGCTGTTTTTT. Amino acids: CASPSGTGELFF.

This clonotype was picked up a small number of times. This sequence joins TRBV3-1 and TRBJ2-1; TRBD2 agrees at 15 bases. The CDR3 runs 19 residues. Germline trimming cut 2 bases from V and 7 bases from J; bases unmatched to any gene: 12. Per germline, CDR1 LGHDT and CDR2 YNNKEL (reference sequence). The CDR3 DNA reads TGTGCCAGCAGCCAAAGGACTAGCGGGAGGGCCCGATTATTTAATGAGCAGTTCTTC. Protein product: CASSQRTSGRARLFNEQFF.

This clonotype was recorded a few times. This chain's CDR3 is CASSLGTSGRSGSYNEQFF. In DNA form, the CDR3 reads TGTGCCAGCAGCTTAGGGACTAGCGGGAGATCGGGCTCCTACAATGAGCAGTTCTTC. The V and J genes are TRBV11-1 and TRBJ2-1, with 13 bases matching TRBD2. This CDR3 contains 19 residues. Germline V gene sequence: CDR1 SGHAT, CDR2 FQDESV (reference sequence). Trimming removed 1 base from V and 0 bases from J; junction bases left unmatched: 6. The full variable domain, with the rest looked up from reference TRBV11-1 and TRBJ2-1, is EAEVAQSPRYKITEKSQAVAFWCDPISGHATLYWYRQILGQGPELLVQFQDESVVDDSQLPKDRFSAERLKGVDSTLKIQPAELGDSAMYLCASSLGTSGRSGSYNEQFFGPGTRLTVL.

This rearrangement joins TRBV5-4 to TRBJ1-1; no reliable D call. Germline lookup yields CDR1 SGHNT and CDR2 YYREEE (reference sequence). This CDR3 spans 13 amino acids. The V gene lost 5 bases and the J gene lost 0 bases, with 8 bases spanning the gap. DNA for the CDR3: TGTGCCAGCAGTCCCATCCTGAACACTGAAGCTTTCTTT. Protein: CASSPILNTEAFF.

The table lists this clonotype with a few counts. The genes are TRBV4-3 and TRBJ2-1; D is possibly TRBD1 or TRBD2 (5 bases each). The CDR3 has 16 amino acids. The germline V gene has CDR1 LGHNA and CDR2 YSLEER. The V end was cut by 3 bases, the J end by 6 bases, with 18 bases between. CDR3 nucleotides: TGCGCCAGCAGCCACCCGGGGCAGGGTCTGGTCAATGAGCAGTTCTTC. Translated: CASSHPGQGLVNEQFF.

The CDR3 reads CASFGTLSSDTQYF. The DNA of the CDR3 is TGTGCCAGCTTTGGGACACTGAGCAGCGATACGCAGTATTTT. The chain joins TRBV18 to TRBJ2-3; tentatively, D is TRBD1 (6 bases). V lost 7 bases to trimming and J lost 6 bases, with 17 bases between them. CDR3 length: 14 residues. In germline, CDR1 is KGHSH, CDR2 LQKENI.

The chain recombines TRBV5-1 with TRBJ2-5, with TRBD1 as a possible D gene (6 bases). The CDR3 is 16 amino acids. The V gene's germline CDR1 is SGHRS and CDR2 YFSETQ. V was clipped by 3 bases and J by 1 base, with 16 bases between them. CDR3 region: CASSWGQGLSQETQYF. The CDR3 region has the DNA TGCGCCAGCAGCTGGGGCCAGGGGTTGAGCCAAGAGACCCAGTACTTC.

V gene TRBV20-1 combines with J gene TRBJ2-7, with 11 bases fitting TRBD2. V gave up 1 base and J gave up 3 bases; unmatched junction bases: 8. The germline gives CDR1 DFQATT, CDR2 SNEGSKA (reference sequence). This CDR3 is 16 amino acids long. The CDR3 DNA reads as TGCAGTGCTAGAGGGATAGCGGGAGGGGGGGTCTACGAGCAGTACTTC. Translating gives CSARGIAGGGVYEQYF.

This clonotype occurred a few times. The chain couples TRBV6-1 to TRBJ2-1; possibly TRBD1 or TRBD2 for D (5 bases each). The germline V gene has CDR1 MNHNS and CDR2 SASEGT. The CDR3 covers 15 residues. Trimming took off 5 bases at V and 3 bases at J, with 14 bases between the two ends. DNA of the CDR3: TGTGCCAGCAGTCCGTCCCGGGACGTCTACAATGAGCAGTTCTTC. This translates into CASSPSRDVYNEQFF.

Only a few counts were recorded for this clonotype. The chain recombines TRBV5-6 with TRBJ1-4; 7 positions match TRBD1. Germline V lookup: CDR1 SGHDT, CDR2 YYEEEE. With 3 bases clipped from V and 7 bases from J, the junction kept 15 bases outside the gene matches. The CDR3 has 17 residues. The CDR3 region has the DNA TGTGCCAGCAGCTCAGACGATGAAAACAGGGGCGGTGAAAAACTGTTTTTT. It is translated as CASSSDDENRGGEKLFF.

The rearrangement joins TRBV4-2 to TRBJ1-2, with 7 nucleotides matching TRBD1. Germline V lookup: CDR1 LGHNA, CDR2 YNFKEQ. This CDR3 has 15 amino acids. The trim removed 5 bases at V and 5 bases at J, leaving 11 bases unmatched. The CDR3 bases are TGTGCCAGCAGCAGTGGACAGGACAACTTATATGGCTACACCTTC. This sequence encodes CASSSGQDNLYGYTF.

The rearrangement links TRBV19 to TRBJ2-2; 9 bases line up with TRBD2. Germline lookup yields CDR1 LNHDA and CDR2 SQIVND (reference sequence). CDR3 length: 18 amino acids. V trimming: 8 bases; J trimming: 2 bases; junction bases outside the gene matches: 15. The CDR3 DNA reads as TGTGCCAGTGGAACTAGCGGGCAAGGTGGACAAAACACCGGGGAGCTGTTTTTT. Translating it yields CASGTSGQGGQNTGELFF.

This clonotype was seen a few times. The V call is TRBV6-5, the J call TRBJ2-6, with D uncertain. This CDR3 region has 15 residues. Trimming left V 6 bases short and J 0 bases short, with 9 bases between. Germline CDR1 and CDR2: MNHEY and SVGAGI. DNA of the CDR3: TGTGCCAGCAGCGGGCGGAGCTCTGGGGCCAACGTCCTGACTTTC. Translated: CASSGRSSGANVLTF.

The V gene is TRBV7-9, the J gene TRBJ2-1; 7 bases fit TRBD2. V gave up 1 base and J gave up 4 bases; unmatched junction bases: 10. The CDR3 consists of 17 residues. Per the germline V gene, CDR1 is SEHNR and CDR2 is FQNEAQ (reference sequence). Written as DNA, the CDR3 is TGTGCCAGCAGCTTAGGGGACGGCAGCGGGAATTACAATGAGCAGTTCTTC. Translation gives CASSLGDGSGNYNEQFF. Full variable domain (rest looked up from reference TRBV7-9 and TRBJ2-1): DTGVSQNPRHKITKRGQNVTFRCDPISEHNRLYWYRQTLGQGPEFLTYFQNEAQLEKSRLLSDRFSAERPKGSFSTLEIQRTEQGDSAMYLCASSLGDGSGNYNEQFFGPGTRLTVL.